This TCR beta chain stems from a study of Graves' ophthalmopathy and Graves' hyperthyroidism. The TCR beta CDR3 regions underwent amplification from RNA transcripts. Amplification began with first-round RT-PCR using HTBI primers, then second-round multiplex PCR was performed. TCRdb re-derived calls from the multiplex PCR reads in MiXCR, one entry per CDR3 protein. This table holds over 650,000 distinct CDR3 sequences, about 38% found once. The CDR3 has 12 residues. The germline gives CDR1 MGHDK, CDR2 SYGVNS. Trimming cost V 10 bases and J 7 bases, with 17 bases left between them. The origin of this receptor is an adult man with Graves' ophthalmopathy. Sequencing input: peripheral blood. The chain couples TRBV25-1 to TRBJ2-7; D is perhaps TRBD1 (6 bases). The CDR3 DNA follows: TGTGCCACCCAGGGGATCGGACAGGAGCAGTACTTC. The encoded protein is CATQGIGQEQYF.